The rows below give T cell receptor beta chains drawn from one sample of a study of blood T cell repertoires in COVID-19. Using immunoSEQ multiplex PCR, the repertoire was profiled, and TCRdb retains in-frame clones only, with some absent. The sample holds 250,000 or so clones, 89% seen once. Sequencing input: peripheral blood. These receptors were taken from a woman in her thirties or forties who had recovered from COVID-19. Each CDR3 is given with its conserved first and last residue. Each record gives: D gene, J gene, V gene, clone size, CDR3 DNA, CDR3 protein. The D gene is left open where the match is weak. Clone size is given for some rows only: seen once, a few or many times, or a class if the clone is expanded.

D: NA; J: TRBJ1-1; V: TRBV3-1/TRBV3-2; size: NA; DNA: TGTGCCAGCAGCCAGGGCAGGGTGGGAACTGAAGCTTTCTTT; CDR3: CASSQGRVGTEAFF
D: TRBD1; J: TRBJ1-4; V: TRBV10-2; size: NA; DNA: TGCGCCAGCAGGGACAGGGCAGGCGAAAAACTGTTTTTT; CDR3: CASRDRAGEKLFF
D: TRBD2; J: TRBJ2-1; V: TRBV9; size: once; DNA: TGTGCCAGCAGCGTAGGGGGACTAGCGGGAGTTAATGAGCAGTTCTTC; CDR3: CASSVGGLAGVNEQFF
D: NA; J: TRBJ2-2; V: TRBV6-2/TRBV6-3; size: NA; DNA: TGTGCCAGCAGTCTTCCGACATTTTCGGGGACCGGGGAGCTGTTTTTT; CDR3: CASSLPTFSGTGELFF
D: TRBD2; J: TRBJ2-1; V: TRBV14; size: NA; DNA: TGTGCCAGCAGCTCAATAGGGCCCCCTCTACTAGCGGGGGACTACAATGAGCAGTTCTTC; CDR3: CASSSIGPPLLAGDYNEQFF
D: TRBD1; J: TRBJ1-5; V: TRBV19; size: NA; DNA: TGTGCCAGTAGTATCTCGCCAGGGGGCCGAGAGGGCAATCAGCCCCAGCATTTT; CDR3: CASSISPGGREGNQPQHF
D: NA; J: TRBJ2-5; V: TRBV4-1; size: NA; DNA: TGCGCCAGCAGCCAAGAGCCCCCTAGCGCCCAAGAGACCCAGTACTTC; CDR3: CASSQEPPSAQETQYF
D: TRBD1; J: TRBJ1-3; V: TRBV10-3; size: NA; DNA: TGTGCCATCAGTTCCCCAGGGGGCACTGGAAACACCATATATTTT; CDR3: CAISSPGGTGNTIYF
D: NA; J: TRBJ2-7; V: TRBV9; size: NA; DNA: TGTGCCAGCAGCGCAGGACAGTCCGACACCTACGAGCAGTACTTC; CDR3: CASSAGQSDTYEQYF
D: NA; J: TRBJ1-1; V: TRBV18; size: NA; DNA: TGTGCCAGCTCACCTAGACAGAACACTGAAGCTTTCTTT; CDR3: CASSPRQNTEAFF
D: TRBD2; J: TRBJ2-7; V: TRBV7-2; size: NA; DNA: TGTGCCAGCAGCTTAGCATCAGGGGTTAGCGGGAGGGGCATGGGCGAGCAGTACTTC; CDR3: CASSLASGVSGRGMGEQYF
D: TRBD1; J: TRBJ2-6; V: TRBV24-1; size: NA; DNA: TGTGCCACCAGCCACAGGGGGACAGGCGACTCTGGGGCCAACGTCCTGACTTTC; CDR3: CATSHRGTGDSGANVLTF
D: NA; J: TRBJ2-2; V: TRBV3-1/TRBV3-2; size: once; DNA: TGTGCCAGCAGCCAAGCTGGGAGCACCGGGGAGCTGTTTTTT; CDR3: CASSQAGSTGELFF
D: NA; J: TRBJ2-4; V: TRBV30; size: NA; DNA: TGTGCCTGGAGTGTAGCAGGTAGTAACATTCAGTACTTC; CDR3: CAWSVAGSNIQYF
D: TRBD2; J: TRBJ2-2; V: TRBV11-3; size: NA; DNA: TGTGCCAGCAGCTTAACGGGACTAATTGGGTCCGGGGAGCTGTTTTTT; CDR3: CASSLTGLIGSGELFF